The present TCR beta chain was sequenced within a study of CD8 T cells in Susac syndrome. Study-wide results and limits: As the study acknowledged, the number of individuals who were part of its TCR sequencing and HLA analysis was relatively small.

The sequenced target, TCR beta, came from blood CD8+ and CD4+ T cells. Negative isolation yielded CD4+ and CD8+ T cells, and FACS enriched TEMRA cells. Random hexamers primed reverse transcription of about 0.45 to 1 ug RNA. The amplification used immunoSEQ multiplex PCR on TCR beta CDR3; it spanned 54 Vbeta and 13 Jbeta. TCRdb passed the immunoSEQ multiplex PCR reads through MiXCR, listing each CDR3 protein once. Of hundreds of thousands of distinct CDR3 sequences in the sample, 95% were seen once. CDR1 and CDR2 from the germline V gene are SGHRS and YFSETQ. The CDR3 extends over 13 amino acids. V dropped 4 bases and J dropped 0 bases, with 7 bases sitting between them. Concerning this clonotype: The antigen is not known.

The V call is TRBV5-1, the J call TRBJ1-2; D unclear. This receptor was identified in a human donor with multiple sclerosis. Material: CD4+ T cells from PBMCs. This CDR3 reads CASSLPANYGYTF. The CDR3 DNA sequence: TGCGCCAGCAGCCTACCAGCTAACTATGGCTACACCTTC. The full variable domain, its missing parts supplied by reference TRBV5-1 and TRBJ1-2, is KAGVTQTPRYLIKTRGQQVTLSCSPISGHRSVSWYQQTPGQGLQFLFEYFSETQRNKGNFPGRFSGRQFSNSRSEMNVSTLELGDSALYLCASSLPANYGYTFGSGTRLTVV.